This record concerns one T cell receptor (beta chain) sequence. Sequencing used immunoSEQ multiplex PCR; TCRdb keeps in-frame clones, though not all of them. The repertoire holds about 280,000 clones, with around nine tenths as singletons. This specimen comes from a study of blood T cell repertoires in COVID-19. Trimming removed 4 bases from V and 2 bases from J; junction bases left unmatched: 8. Per germline, CDR1 SGHTA and CDR2 FQGTGA. The CDR3 runs to 16 residues. Assignments of participants to cohorts depended upon their own reported clinical history. Donors of Cohort 3 who recovered were those that had two negative PCRs, clearance, or symptom resolution.

The sequencing input was PBMCs or T cells enriched from blood (not recorded which). The chain recombines TRBV7-3 with TRBJ1-5; 7 positions agree with TRBD1. The sequence derives from a woman aged 40 to 55 who had recovered from COVID-19. The CDR3 here is CASSSTGPGRNQPQHF. Written as DNA, the CDR3 is TGTGCCAGCAGCTCGACAGGGCCCGGGCGCAATCAGCCCCAGCATTTT.